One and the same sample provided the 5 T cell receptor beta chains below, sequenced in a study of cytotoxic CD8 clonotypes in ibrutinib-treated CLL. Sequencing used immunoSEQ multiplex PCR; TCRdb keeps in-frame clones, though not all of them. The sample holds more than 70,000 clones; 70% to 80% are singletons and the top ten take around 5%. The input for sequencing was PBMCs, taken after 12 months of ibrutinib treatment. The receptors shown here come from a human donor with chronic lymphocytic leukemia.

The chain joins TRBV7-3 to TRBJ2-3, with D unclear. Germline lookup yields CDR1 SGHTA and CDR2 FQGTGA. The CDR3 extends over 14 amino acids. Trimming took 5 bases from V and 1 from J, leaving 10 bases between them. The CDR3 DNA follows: TGTGCCAGCAGCCCAGCCTGGGGCACAGATACGCAGTATTTT. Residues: CASSPAWGTDTQYF.

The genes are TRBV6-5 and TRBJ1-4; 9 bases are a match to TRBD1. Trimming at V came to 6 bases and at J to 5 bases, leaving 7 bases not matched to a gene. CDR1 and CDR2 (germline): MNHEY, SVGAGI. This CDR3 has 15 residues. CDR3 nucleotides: TGTGCCAGCAGGCCCGTCGGGACAGGGAATGAAAAACTGTTTTTT. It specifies CASRPVGTGNEKLFF.

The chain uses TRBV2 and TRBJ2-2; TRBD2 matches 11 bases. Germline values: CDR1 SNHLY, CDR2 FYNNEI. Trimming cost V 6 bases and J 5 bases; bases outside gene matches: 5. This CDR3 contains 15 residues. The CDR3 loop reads CASRELAGDTGELFF. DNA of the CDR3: TGTGCCAGCAGGGAACTAGCGGGGGATACCGGGGAGCTGTTTTTT.

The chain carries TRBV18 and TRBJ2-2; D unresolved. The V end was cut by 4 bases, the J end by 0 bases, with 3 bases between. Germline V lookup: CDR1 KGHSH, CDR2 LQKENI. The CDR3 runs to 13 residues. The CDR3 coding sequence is TGTGCCAGCTCACGGGCGAACACCGGGGAGCTGTTTTTT. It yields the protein CASSRANTGELFF.

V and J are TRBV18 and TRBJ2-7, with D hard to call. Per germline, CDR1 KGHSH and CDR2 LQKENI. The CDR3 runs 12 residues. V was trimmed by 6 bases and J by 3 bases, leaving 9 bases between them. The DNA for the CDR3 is TGTGCCAGCTCCCAAGTCAGCTACGAGCAGTACTTC. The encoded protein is CASSQVSYEQYF.